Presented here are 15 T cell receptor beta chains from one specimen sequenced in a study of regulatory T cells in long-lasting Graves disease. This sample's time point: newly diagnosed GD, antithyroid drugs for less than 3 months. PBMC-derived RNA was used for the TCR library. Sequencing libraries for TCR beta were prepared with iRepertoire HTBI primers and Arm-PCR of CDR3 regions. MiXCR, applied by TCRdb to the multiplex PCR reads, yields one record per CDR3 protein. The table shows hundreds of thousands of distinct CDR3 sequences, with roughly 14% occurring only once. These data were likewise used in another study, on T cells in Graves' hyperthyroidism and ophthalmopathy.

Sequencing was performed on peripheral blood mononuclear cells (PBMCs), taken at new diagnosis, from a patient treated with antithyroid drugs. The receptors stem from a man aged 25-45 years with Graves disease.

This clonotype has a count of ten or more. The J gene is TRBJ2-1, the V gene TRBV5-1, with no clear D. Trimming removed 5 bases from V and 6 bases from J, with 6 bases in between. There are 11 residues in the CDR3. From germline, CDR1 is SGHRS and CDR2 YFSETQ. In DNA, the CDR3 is TGCGCCAGCAGTCGGGTCAATGAGCAGTTCTTC. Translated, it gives CASSRVNEQFF.

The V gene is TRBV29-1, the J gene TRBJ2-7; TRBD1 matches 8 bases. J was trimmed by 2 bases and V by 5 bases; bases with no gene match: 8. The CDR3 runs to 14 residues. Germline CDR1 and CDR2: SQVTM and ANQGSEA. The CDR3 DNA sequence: TGCAGCGTTCGTACAGGGGGTAAGGCCTACGAGCAGTACTTC. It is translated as CSVRTGGKAYEQYF.

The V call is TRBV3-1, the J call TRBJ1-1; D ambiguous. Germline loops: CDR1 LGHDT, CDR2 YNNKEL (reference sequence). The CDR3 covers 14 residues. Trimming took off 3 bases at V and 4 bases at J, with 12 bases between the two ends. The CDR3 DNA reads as TGTGCCAGCAGCCACGGGGAATCCACCACTGAAGCTTTCTTT. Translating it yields CASSHGESTTEAFF. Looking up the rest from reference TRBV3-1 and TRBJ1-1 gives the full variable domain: DTAVSQTPKYLVTQMGNDKSIKCEQNLGHDTMYWYKQDSKKFLKIMFSYNNKELIINETVPNRFSPKSPDKAHLNLHINSLELGDSAVYFCASSHGESTTEAFFGQGTRLTVV.

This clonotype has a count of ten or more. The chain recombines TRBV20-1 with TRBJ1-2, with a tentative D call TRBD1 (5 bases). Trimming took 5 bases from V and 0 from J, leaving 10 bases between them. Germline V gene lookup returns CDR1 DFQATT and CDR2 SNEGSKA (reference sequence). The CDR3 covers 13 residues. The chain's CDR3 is CSARGGANYGYTF. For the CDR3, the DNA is TGCAGTGCTCGGGGGGGAGCTAACTATGGCTACACCTTC.

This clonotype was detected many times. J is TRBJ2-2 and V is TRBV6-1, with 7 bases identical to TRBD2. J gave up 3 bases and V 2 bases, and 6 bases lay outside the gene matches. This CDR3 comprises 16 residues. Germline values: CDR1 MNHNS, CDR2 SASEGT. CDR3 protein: CASSEIASGYTGELFF. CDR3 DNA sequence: TGTGCCAGCAGTGAAATAGCTAGCGGATACACCGGGGAGCTGTTTTTT.

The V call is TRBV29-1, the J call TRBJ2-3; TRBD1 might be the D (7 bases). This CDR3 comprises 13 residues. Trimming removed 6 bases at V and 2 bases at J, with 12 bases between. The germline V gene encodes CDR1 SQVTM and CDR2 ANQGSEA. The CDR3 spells CSVSGGFTDTQYF. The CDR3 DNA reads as TGCAGCGTATCAGGGGGGTTCACAGATACGCAGTATTTT.

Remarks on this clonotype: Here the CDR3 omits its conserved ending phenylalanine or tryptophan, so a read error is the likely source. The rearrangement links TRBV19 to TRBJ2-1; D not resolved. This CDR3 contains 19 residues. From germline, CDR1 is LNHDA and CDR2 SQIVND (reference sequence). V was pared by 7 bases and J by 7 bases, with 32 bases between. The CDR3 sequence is CASTPGFSEPIVWGNEQFS. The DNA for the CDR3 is TGTGCCAGTACCCCTGGATTTTCCGAGCCCATCGTTTGGGGAAATGAGCAGTTCTCC.

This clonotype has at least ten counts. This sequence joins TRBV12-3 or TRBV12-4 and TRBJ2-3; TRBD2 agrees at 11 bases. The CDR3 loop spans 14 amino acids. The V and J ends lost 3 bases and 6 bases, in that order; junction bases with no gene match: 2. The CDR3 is CASSLASGRDTQYF. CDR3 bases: TGTGCCAGCAGTTTGGCTAGCGGGAGGGATACGCAGTATTTT.

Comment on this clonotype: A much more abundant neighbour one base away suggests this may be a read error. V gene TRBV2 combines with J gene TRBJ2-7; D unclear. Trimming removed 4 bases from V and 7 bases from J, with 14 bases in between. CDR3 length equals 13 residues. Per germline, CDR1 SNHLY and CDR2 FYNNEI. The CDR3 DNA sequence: TGTGCCAGCAGTGGGACCGCCTACGGGGAGCAGTACTTC. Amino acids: CASSGTAYGEQYF.

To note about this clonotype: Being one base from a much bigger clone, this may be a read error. The CDR3 loop reads CATSGAGGYTF. CDR3 bases: TGTGCCACCAGTGGTGCGGGTGGCTACACCTTC. The rearrangement links TRBV24-1 to TRBJ1-2; D unclear. CDR1 is KGHDR and CDR2 is SFDVKD in the germline V gene. V shed 5 bases and J shed 7 bases, with 7 bases lying between them. The CDR3 has 11 amino acids.

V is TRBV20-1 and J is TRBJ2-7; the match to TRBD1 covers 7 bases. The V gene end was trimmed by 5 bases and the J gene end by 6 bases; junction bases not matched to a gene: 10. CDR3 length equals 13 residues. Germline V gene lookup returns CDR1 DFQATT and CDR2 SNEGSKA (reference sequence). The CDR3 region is CSAATGLVAEQYF. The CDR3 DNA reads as TGCAGTGCTGCGACAGGGTTAGTCGCCGAGCAGTACTTC.

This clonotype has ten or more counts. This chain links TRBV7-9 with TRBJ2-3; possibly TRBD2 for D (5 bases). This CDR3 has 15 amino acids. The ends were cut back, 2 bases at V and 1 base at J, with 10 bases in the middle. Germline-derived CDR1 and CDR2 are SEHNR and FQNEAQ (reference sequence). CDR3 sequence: CASSLKRFGTDTQYF. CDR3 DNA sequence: TGTGCCAGCAGCTTAAAGCGGTTCGGCACAGATACGCAGTATTTT.

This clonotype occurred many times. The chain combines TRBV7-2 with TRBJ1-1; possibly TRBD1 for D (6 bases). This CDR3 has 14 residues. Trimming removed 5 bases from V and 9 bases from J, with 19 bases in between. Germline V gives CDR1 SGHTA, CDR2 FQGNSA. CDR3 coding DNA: TGTGCCAGCAGCCTTCGGGACAAAATATCCCAAGCTTTCTTT. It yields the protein CASSLRDKISQAFF. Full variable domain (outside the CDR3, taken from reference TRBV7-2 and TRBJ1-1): GAGVSQSPSNKVTEKGKDVELRCDPISGHTALYWYRQSLGQGLEFLIYFQGNSAPDKSGLPSDRFSAERTGGSVSTLTIQRTQQEDSAVYLCASSLRDKISQAFFGQGTRLTVV.

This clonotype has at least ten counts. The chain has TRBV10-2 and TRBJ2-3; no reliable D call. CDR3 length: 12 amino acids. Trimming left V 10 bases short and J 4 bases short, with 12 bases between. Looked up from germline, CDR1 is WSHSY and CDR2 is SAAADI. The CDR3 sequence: CATTQTSDTQYF. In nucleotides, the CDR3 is TGCGCCACGACGCAGACGTCAGATACGCAGTATTTT.

As DNA, the CDR3 is TGTGCCAGCAGTACCGGGACAAACTCTGGAAACACCATATATTTT. It codes for CASSTGTNSGNTIYF. V is TRBV6-2 or TRBV6-3 and J is TRBJ1-3; D might be TRBD1 (6 bases). The CDR3 has 15 amino acids. The germline CDR1 and CDR2 sequences are MNHEY and SVGEGT. V lost 5 bases and J 0 bases, leaving 11 bases between the germline ends.